This TCR beta chain appears in the sequencing data of a study of T cell responses to AZD1222 COVID-19 vaccine. Across the whole study: The analysis combined second doses at about 4 or about 12 weeks. General study results and limits: Nearly half of spike-specific TCRs reportedly target unmutated variant regions. Increases in Spike-specific TCR breadth and depth were seen after two AZD1222 doses.

As regards this clone: Its antigen remains unidentified.

The CDR3 spans 15 residues. Trimming removed 4 bases at V and 1 base at J, with 13 bases between. Germline assignment: CDR1 SGHDN and CDR2 FVKESK. The table came from immunoSEQ multiplex PCR; TCRdb's copy has only in-frame clones and leaves some out. The sample comprises around 50,000 clones, around 80% of which are singletons, and 10% rests with the top ten. Sequenced material: peripheral blood, taken on day 0 of AZD1222 vaccination. This chain joins TRBV14 and TRBJ2-5; no firm D call. The clonotype was recovered from an adult in good health. CDR3 loop: CASSRSLRTQETQYF. For the CDR3, the DNA is TGTGCCAGCAGCCGTTCTCTGAGGACCCAAGAGACCCAGTACTTC.